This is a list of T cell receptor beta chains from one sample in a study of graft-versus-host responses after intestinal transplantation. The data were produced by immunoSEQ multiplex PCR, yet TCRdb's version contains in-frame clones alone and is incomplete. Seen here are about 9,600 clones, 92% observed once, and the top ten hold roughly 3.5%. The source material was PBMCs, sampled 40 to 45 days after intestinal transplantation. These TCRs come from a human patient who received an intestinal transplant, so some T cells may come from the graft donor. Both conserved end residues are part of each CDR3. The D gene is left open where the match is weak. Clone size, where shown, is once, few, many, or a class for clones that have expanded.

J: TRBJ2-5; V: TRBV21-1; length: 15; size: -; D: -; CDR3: CASSKAGRGSKTQYF; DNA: TGTGCCAGCAGCAAAGCCGGACGGGGGAGTAAGACCCAGTACTTC
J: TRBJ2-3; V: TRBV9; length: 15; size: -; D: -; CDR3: CASTPGGSYTDTQYF; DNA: TGTGCCAGCACACCGGGGGGCAGCTACACAGATACGCAGTATTTT
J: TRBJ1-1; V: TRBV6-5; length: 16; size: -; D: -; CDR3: CASSYPDNKKNTEAFF; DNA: TGTGCCAGCAGTTACCCGGACAATAAAAAGAACACTGAAGCTTTCTTT
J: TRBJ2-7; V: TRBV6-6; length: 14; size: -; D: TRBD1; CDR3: CASSTGTVKIEQYF; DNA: TGTGCCAGCAGTACCGGGACAGTAAAAATCGAGCAGTACTTC
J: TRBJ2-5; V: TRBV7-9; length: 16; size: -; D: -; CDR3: CASSSHRALAGETQYF; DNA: TGTGCCAGCAGCTCGCACCGTGCTCTCGCTGGGGAGACCCAGTACTTC
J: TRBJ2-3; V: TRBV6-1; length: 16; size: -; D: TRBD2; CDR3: CASSVLGGGYTDTQYF; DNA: TGTGCCAGCAGTGTTCTTGGCGGGGGGTACACAGATACGCAGTATTTT
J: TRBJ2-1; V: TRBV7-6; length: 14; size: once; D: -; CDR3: CASSGGWSYNEQFF; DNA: TGTGCCAGCAGCGGGGGGTGGTCCTACAATGAGCAGTTCTTC
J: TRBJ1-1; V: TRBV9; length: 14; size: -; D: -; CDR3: CASSVGGANTEAFF; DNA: TGTGCCAGCAGCGTAGGAGGGGCGAACACTGAAGCTTTCTTT
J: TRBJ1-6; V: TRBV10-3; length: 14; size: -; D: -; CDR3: CAISEVGGNSPLHF; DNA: TGTGCCATCAGTGAGGTGGGAGGAAATTCACCCCTCCACTTT
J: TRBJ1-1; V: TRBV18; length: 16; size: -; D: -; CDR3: CASSPPAAGLGTEAFF; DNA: TGTGCCAGCTCACCACCCGCGGCAGGGCTGGGGACTGAAGCTTTCTTT
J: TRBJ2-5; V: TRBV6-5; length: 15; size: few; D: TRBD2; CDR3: CATYGTSGGRETQYF; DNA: TGTGCCACCTATGGGACTAGCGGGGGTCGGGAGACCCAGTACTTC
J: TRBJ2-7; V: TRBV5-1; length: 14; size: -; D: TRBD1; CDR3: CASSEGQGMGEQYF; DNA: TGCGCCAGCAGCGAAGGACAGGGAATGGGTGAGCAGTACTTC
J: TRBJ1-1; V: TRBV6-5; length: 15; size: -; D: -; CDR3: CASSYSGRRNTEAFF; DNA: TGTGCCAGCAGTTACTCAGGTCGGAGGAACACTGAAGCTTTCTTT
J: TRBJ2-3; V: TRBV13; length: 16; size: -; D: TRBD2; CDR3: CASIRLAGGPRDTQYF; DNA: TGTGCCAGCATCCGACTAGCGGGGGGGCCCCGGGATACGCAGTATTTT